These T cell receptor beta chains were read from a single sample in a study of shared clonotypes between healthy human individuals. Produced via immunoSEQ multiplex PCR; TCRdb's table is partial and in-frame only. Of 560,000 or so clones listed, approximately 96% are singletons. Sequences were obtained from naive CD8+ T cells sorted from blood. These receptors came from a woman aged 25 to 45 in good health. CDR3s include the opening cysteine and the closing phenylalanine or tryptophan. D genes are given only for firm matches. The size entry is marked missing in some rows and otherwise reads once, few, many or a size class.

j_call clone_size d_call v_call cdr3_aa cdr3_nt
TRBJ2-7 once TRBD1 TRBV27 CASSVTGAFDEQYF TGTGCCAGCAGTGTTACAGGGGCGTTCGACGAGCAGTACTTC
TRBJ1-5 . . TRBV6-5 CASSYSGTRSNQPQHF TGTGCCAGCAGTTACTCAGGAACTCGTAGCAATCAGCCCCAGCATTTT
TRBJ2-5 . . TRBV28 CASRKGQLTGETQYF TGTGCCAGCAGAAAAGGACAGTTAACCGGAGAGACCCAGTACTTC
TRBJ2-7 . . TRBV15 CATSRDNAVSYEQYF TGTGCCACCAGCAGAGATAACGCGGTATCCTACGAGCAGTACTTC
TRBJ2-1 . . TRBV27 CASSLPGGEQFF TGTGCCAGCAGTTTACCGGGTGGTGAGCAGTTCTTC
TRBJ2-5 . TRBD1 TRBV27 CASSLYAGGDSALETQYF TGTGCCAGCAGTTTATACGCAGGGGGCGATTCTGCCTTAGAGACCCAGTACTTC
TRBJ2-1 . . TRBV29-1 CSVDAGTTGGNEQFF TGCAGCGTAGACGCAGGGACAACGGGGGGCAATGAGCAGTTCTTC
TRBJ2-1 . . TRBV28 CASRAPGVEQFF TGTGCCAGCAGAGCCCCTGGGGTTGAGCAGTTCTTC
TRBJ2-7 once TRBD2 TRBV27 CATRLAASYEQYF TGTGCCACACGGCTAGCGGCCTCCTACGAGCAGTACTTC
TRBJ1-1 . . TRBV7-8 CASSQGTEAFF TGTGCCAGCAGTCAGGGGACTGAAGCTTTCTTT
TRBJ2-6 . . TRBV9 CASSVAGTGANVLTF TGTGCCAGCAGCGTAGCTGGGACTGGGGCCAACGTCCTGACTTTC
TRBJ2-5 . TRBD1 TRBV5-4 CASSSMTGFLGETQYF TGTGCCAGCAGCTCGATGACAGGGTTCTTGGGAGAGACCCAGTACTTC
TRBJ1-5 . . TRBV27 CASSLQGNQPQHF TGTGCCAGCAGTTTGCAGGGTAATCAGCCCCAGCATTTT
TRBJ2-2 . . TRBV27 CASTLSPGGELFF TGTGCCAGCACCCTATCCCCGGGCGGGGAGCTGTTTTTT
TRBJ2-3 once TRBD2 TRBV2 CASSEMVLAGEADTQYF TGTGCCAGCAGTGAAATGGTACTAGCGGGAGAGGCAGATACGCAGTATTTT
TRBJ2-7 . . TRBV27 CASSPGQFYEQYF TGTGCCAGCAGTCCGGGACAATTCTACGAGCAGTACTTC